These T cell receptor beta chains were read from a single sample in a study of blood T cells in healthy people across ages. TCRdb independently ran MiXCR on the 5' RACE reads; one entry per CDR3 protein. The data contain some 710,000 distinct CDR3 sequences, 35% to 60% of them singletons. Sample: blood. These receptors originate from a man at least 80 years old in good health. Each CDR3 is given with its conserved first and last residue. Each record gives: CDR3 protein, CDR3 DNA, D gene, J gene, V gene, clone size. A D gene is named only where the DNA matches it firmly. Clone size appears in some rows only: once, few, many, or a class for an expanded clone.

CASSQDGAAVTISSGTPQETQYF TGCGCCAGCAGCCAAGATGGGGCGGCAGTAACGATTTCGTCTGGGACACCCCAAGAGACCCAGTACTTC NA TRBJ2-5 TRBV4-3 once
CASRSALASNEKLFF TGCGCCAGCAGGTCCGCACTGGCATCTAATGAAAAACTGTTTTTT NA TRBJ1-4 TRBV5-1 once
CASSPAPTSSYEQYF TGTGCCAGCAGCCCTGCCCCAACTAGTTCCTACGAGCAGTACTTC NA TRBJ2-7 TRBV5-6 NA
CASSLATGSNEKLFF TGTGCCAGCAGCTTAGCGACAGGGTCTAATGAAAAACTGTTTTTT TRBD1 TRBJ1-4 TRBV7-2 NA
CSASGRSSTEDTQYF TGCAGTGCTTCAGGGAGATCTAGCACCGAAGATACGCAGTATTTT NA TRBJ2-3 TRBV20-1 once
CASSPDMGDSDTQYF TGTGCCAGCTCACCGGACATGGGCGATTCAGATACGCAGTATTTT NA TRBJ2-3 TRBV18 few
CASSSYGGDGAYEQYF TGTGCCAGCAGCTCTTACGGAGGGGACGGGGCCTACGAGCAGTACTTC NA TRBJ2-7 TRBV7-2 few
CSARDTLAKSYEQYF TGCAGTGCTAGAGATACTCTAGCCAAATCCTACGAGCAGTACTTC NA TRBJ2-7 TRBV20-1 many
CAISGGQGEGQPQHF TGTGCCATCAGTGGGGGACAGGGCGAGGGTCAGCCCCAGCATTTT TRBD1 TRBJ1-5 TRBV10-3 NA
CASSLAGLGAANEQFF TGCGCCAGCAGCTTGGCGGGACTTGGGGCTGCGAATGAGCAGTTCTTC NA TRBJ2-1 TRBV5-1 few
CASSPPQNSYNEQFF TGTGCCAGCTCACCACCGCAAAATTCGTACAATGAGCAGTTCTTC NA TRBJ2-1 TRBV18 NA
CSARAMTGGAKNIQYF TGCAGTGCTAGAGCTATGACGGGAGGGGCCAAAAACATTCAGTACTTC TRBD2 TRBJ2-4 TRBV20-1 NA